This T cell receptor beta chain is drawn from a study of T cell repertoires in cytomegalovirus infection. Overall study: Public TCR beta signatures were indicative of both CMV infection and a matching HLA type.

V was shortened by 3 bases and J by 4 bases, with 12 bases between the two germline ends. The CDR3 sequence is 14 residues long. This clonotype was seen ten or more times. What it binds is not known. Using its own MiXCR run on the reads, TCRdb lists one record per CDR3 protein. Found here are approximately 500,000 distinct CDR3 sequences, approximately 15% of them singletons; the top ten hold 20% to 30%. Study-level points and caveats: Dominant in the ex vivo response were TCR beta clonotypes restricted by HLA-C and specific for CMV. Cumulative public TCR beta family frequency identified CMV carriers with the relevant HLA.

Sequenced sample: CD8+ T cells from PBMCs. The rearrangement uses TRBV12-3 or TRBV12-4 and TRBJ1-2; perhaps TRBD1 as D (6 bases). The sequence derives from a human donor in good health (CMV status not recorded). Some clones in this sample may be carry-over from other donors' samples. CDR3 sequence reads: CASSLADSLYGYTF. DNA for the CDR3: TGTGCCAGCAGTTTGGCGGACAGCCTCTATGGCTACACCTTC.